One sample yielded the 12 T cell receptor beta chains listed below, sequenced in a study of OX40 agonist ivuxolimab in advanced cancers. The method was immunoSEQ multiplex PCR; TCRdb's version includes in-frame clones alone and lacks a portion of them. The table lists 55,000 to 70,000 clones, approximately 83% of them singletons, with roughly 0.88% in the top ten. This specimen consisted of CD4+ or CD8+ T cells sorted from blood, obtained in a trial of the OX40 agonist ivuxolimab. These receptors all stem from an adult with an advanced solid tumor such as melanoma, head and neck, liver or kidney cancer.

J is TRBJ2-7 and V is TRBV28, with D perhaps given as TRBD1 or TRBD2 (5 bases each). Germline-derived CDR1 and CDR2 are MDHEN and SYDVKM. Trimming cost V 6 bases and J 2 bases, with 14 bases left between them. The CDR3 is 14 residues long. CDR3 in DNA: TGTGCCAGCAGCCCCTGGGACGGAGCCTACGAGCAGTACTTC. Residues: CASSPWDGAYEQYF. The whole variable domain, filled in from reference TRBV28 and TRBJ2-7, reads DVKVTQSSRYLVKRTGEKVFLECVQDMDHENMFWYRQDPGLGLRLIYFSYDVKMKEKGDIPEGYSVSREKKERFSLILESASTNQTSMYLCASSPWDGAYEQYFGPGTRLTVT.

The J gene is TRBJ2-7, the V gene TRBV9; 12 bases are a match to TRBD2. The CDR3 is made up of 14 amino acids. The V gene end was trimmed by 3 bases and the J gene end by 3 bases; junction bases not matched to a gene: 1. The germline V gene encodes CDR1 SGDLS and CDR2 YYNGEE. The CDR3 loop is CASSGLAGDYEQYF. As DNA, the CDR3 is TGTGCCAGCAGCGGACTAGCGGGGGACTACGAGCAGTACTTC.

V is TRBV15 and J is TRBJ2-3; 7 bases are shared with TRBD2. Germline V gene data show CDR1 as LNHNV and CDR2 as YYDKDF (reference sequence). The CDR3 spans 13 residues. After removal of 8 bases from V and 5 bases from J, the junction contained 7 bases not matched to a gene. The CDR3, as DNA: TGTGCCACCGGATGGGGGGGATTAGATACGCAGTATTTT. Its translation is CATGWGGLDTQYF.

V gene TRBV9 combines with J gene TRBJ1-4, with a weak D call TRBD1 (6 bases). The CDR3 loop spans 15 amino acids. Germline V CDR1 and CDR2: SGDLS, YYNGEE. Trimming took off 3 bases at V and 8 bases at J, with 17 bases between the two ends. In nucleotides, the CDR3 is TGTGCCAGCAGCGGCCGCGGGGGCGCCGGGGAAAAACTGTTTTTT. As protein: CASSGRGGAGEKLFF.

This clone was counted a single time. V and J are TRBV10-3 and TRBJ1-2; a weak D match, TRBD1 (5 bases). With 5 bases removed from V and 7 bases from J, the gap between germline ends came to 14 bases. The CDR3 is 13 residues long. Germline V CDR1 and CDR2: ENHRY, SYGVKD. The CDR3 reads CAISNRQFTGYTF. DNA for the CDR3: TGTGCCATCAGTAATAGACAGTTTACTGGCTACACCTTC.

This chain links TRBV4-1 with TRBJ2-5; possibly TRBD2 for D (6 bases). Germline values: CDR1 MGHRA, CDR2 YSYEKL. Trimming left V 1 base short and J 1 base short, with 13 bases between. The CDR3 totals 16 residues. The CDR3 region is CASSQAGLGGQETQYF. CDR3 DNA: TGCGCCAGCAGCCAAGCTGGTCTGGGGGGCCAAGAGACCCAGTACTTC.

Remarks on this clone: The sample holds other DNA sequences that translate to the same CDR3. The gene calls are TRBV10-3 and TRBJ2-1, with D unresolved. The CDR3 is made up of 15 amino acids. Germline assignment: CDR1 ENHRY and CDR2 SYGVKD. The V end lost 2 bases, the J end lost 6 bases, and 14 bases lay between the germline ends. CDR3 protein: CAISEIRTSPNEQFF. The DNA of the CDR3 is TGTGCCATCAGTGAGATTCGTACGAGCCCCAATGAGCAGTTCTTC.

This clone was seen once. The genes are TRBV7-2 and TRBJ1-2; D possibly corresponds to TRBD1 (6 bases). This CDR3 contains 14 residues. The V and J ends lost 2 bases and 3 bases respectively, with 10 bases between them. Germline CDR1 SGHTA, CDR2 FQGNSA. The CDR3: CASSLLSGDYGYTF. The CDR3 bases are TGTGCCAGCAGCTTACTTTCAGGGGACTATGGCTACACCTTC.

A single count supports this clone. The chain employs TRBV27 and TRBJ2-3, with 10 positions matching TRBD2. Germline CDR1 reads MNHEY; CDR2 reads SMNVEV (reference sequence). This CDR3 spans 16 amino acids. V was pared by 3 bases and J by 9 bases, with 12 bases of the junction left unmatched. The CDR3 DNA follows: TGTGCCAGCAGTTTCGGGGATAGCGGGAGGCGGGGCACGCAGTATTTT. Its protein is CASSFGDSGRRGTQYF.

This clone was picked up a small number of times. This chain joins TRBV27 and TRBJ1-4; D is possibly TRBD1 (5 bases). The ends were cut back, 5 bases at V and 0 bases at J, with 10 bases in the middle. The germline CDR1 and CDR2 sequences are MNHEY and SMNVEV (reference sequence). This CDR3 comprises 15 residues. CDR3 residues: CASSPQGATNEKLFF. As DNA, the CDR3 is TGTGCCAGCAGTCCCCAGGGAGCAACTAATGAAAAACTGTTTTTT.

J is TRBJ2-2 and V is TRBV19; D ambiguous. The germline V and J ends were trimmed by 8 bases and 3 bases, with 13 bases remaining between them. The CDR3 extends over 14 amino acids. Per germline, CDR1 LNHDA and CDR2 SQIVND (reference sequence). The DNA of the CDR3 is TGTGCCAGTGGCCCTTTAGGAGACACCGGGGAGCTGTTTTTT. It yields the protein CASGPLGDTGELFF.

The gene calls are TRBV2 and TRBJ2-4, with D possibly TRBD2 on 5 matching bases. The germline V and J ends were trimmed by 4 bases and 0 bases, with 7 bases remaining between them. The CDR3 runs to 14 residues. Germline V gene sequence: CDR1 SNHLY, CDR2 FYNNEI. The DNA for the CDR3 is TGTGCCAGCAGTGGAGGACTAGCCAAAAACATTCAGTACTTC. Protein product: CASSGGLAKNIQYF.